What follows is one T cell receptor (beta chain) and its context. Its specificity is not known. The source of the sample is a study of T cell repertoires in cytomegalovirus infection. Each CDR3 protein gets one entry after TCRdb re-called the reads with MiXCR. Of 570,000 or so distinct CDR3 sequences in the sample, 40% were seen once. The CDR3 runs to 14 residues. CDR1 and CDR2 (germline): MNHEY, SVGEGT. With V trimmed by 7 bases and J by 6 bases, 7 bases remained unmatched. The sequence was obtained from a human donor in good health (CMV status not recorded). Some clones in this sample may be carry-over from other donors' samples. This sample comprised cultured PBMCs, obtained from culture after CMV antigen stimulation. The chain recombines TRBV6-2 or TRBV6-3 with TRBJ2-3; 10 bases fit TRBD2. Written as DNA, the CDR3 is TGTGCCAGCACCCTAGCGGGAGTTACGGATACGCAGTATTTT. This sequence encodes CASTLAGVTDTQYF.